This T cell receptor (beta chain) stems from a study of blood T cell repertoires in COVID-19. Study-level background: Whether acute or convalescent, the COVID-19 samples came from the United States, Italy and Spain. Sample material is recorded as cDNA or gDNA derived from T cells, B-cell-depleted T cells, or PBMCs.

Trimming took 5 bases from V and 5 from J; bases not matched to a gene: 8. CDR3 size: 15 residues. Looked up from germline, CDR1 is SNHLY and CDR2 is FYNNEI. Seattle's enrolled individuals joined amid active infection and were then monitored longitudinally. Methods used by the authors: Scientists estimated how many nucleated cells there were by amplifying reference gene primers. This table comes from immunoSEQ multiplex PCR, and its TCRdb copy is limited to in-frame clones, with some not included. V and J calls and clone size are as listed in that table; D and trimming were resolved from the DNA. The sample shows 350,000 or so clones, about 90% of them seen only once.

Sequences were obtained from peripheral blood. This rearrangement joins TRBV2 to TRBJ2-5; 10 bases align to TRBD1. The receptor was isolated from a woman aged 25 to 39 with COVID-19, enrolled during active disease. The CDR3: CASSPPGQGGETQYF. The CDR3 coding sequence is TGTGCCAGCAGTCCTCCAGGACAGGGGGGGGAGACCCAGTACTTC.